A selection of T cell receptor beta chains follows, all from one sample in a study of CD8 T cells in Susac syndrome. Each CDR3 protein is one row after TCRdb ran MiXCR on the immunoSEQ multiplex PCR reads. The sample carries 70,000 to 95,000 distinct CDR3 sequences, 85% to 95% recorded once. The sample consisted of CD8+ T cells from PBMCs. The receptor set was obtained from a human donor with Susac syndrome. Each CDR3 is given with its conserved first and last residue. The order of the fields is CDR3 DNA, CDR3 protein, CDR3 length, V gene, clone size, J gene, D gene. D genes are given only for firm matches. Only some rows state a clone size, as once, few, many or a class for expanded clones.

TGTGCCAGCAGTTTGATCCAGTCAAGTTACAATGAGCAGTTCTTC,CASSLIQSSYNEQFF,15,TRBV28,.,TRBJ2-1,.
TGCAGCGCCCTAGCGGGAGCGGACAATGAGCAGTTCTTC,CSALAGADNEQFF,13,TRBV29-1,.,TRBJ2-1,TRBD2
TGTGCCAGCAGCTTCTTCTCAGTCGGACAGGGGAAGGAGCAGTACTTC,CASSFFSVGQGKEQYF,16,TRBV7-9,.,TRBJ2-7,TRBD1
TGTGCCAGCACCTCCCCCTCGCAGGGCATTAACTATGGCTACACCTTC,CASTSPSQGINYGYTF,16,TRBV27,.,TRBJ1-2,.
TGTGCCTGGAGAGTACGGTCGGGGCTGGCTTTCTTT,CAWRVRSGLAFF,12,TRBV30,.,TRBJ1-1,.
TGTGCCAGCAGCTCCACTAGCGGGGCCAATGGGAATGAGCAGTTCTTC,CASSSTSGANGNEQFF,16,TRBV7-8,.,TRBJ2-1,TRBD2
TGTGCCAGCAGAATCGAACGGGGACAGAACTCCTACGAGCAGTACTTC,CASRIERGQNSYEQYF,16,TRBV28,.,TRBJ2-7,TRBD1
TGTGCCAGCAGAGAGAACAGGGAGAGGGCCGGGGAGCTGTTTTTT,CASRENRERAGELFF,15,TRBV11-1,.,TRBJ2-2,.
TGTGCCAGCAGCGCCTCTTTAGCGGGAAATACCTACGAGCAGTACTTC,CASSASLAGNTYEQYF,16,TRBV9,.,TRBJ2-7,TRBD2
TGCGCCAGCAGCCAAGCCGGGGGTTATGAGCAGTTCTTC,CASSQAGGYEQFF,13,TRBV4-1,once,TRBJ2-1,.
TGCAGCGTTGCTGGGACAGGGGCCTACGAGCAGTACTTC,CSVAGTGAYEQYF,13,TRBV29-1,.,TRBJ2-7,TRBD1
TGTGCCAGCAGTTCCGGGACTACCTACAATGAGCAGTTCTTC,CASSSGTTYNEQFF,14,TRBV6-5,.,TRBJ2-1,TRBD2
TGTGCCAGTACCCCCTGGACAGGTACGGTCACTGAAGCTTTCTTT,CASTPWTGTVTEAFF,15,TRBV19,.,TRBJ1-1,TRBD1
TGCGCCAGCAGCTTGGACCAAACGGGAGCCGGGGAGCTGTTTTTT,CASSLDQTGAGELFF,15,TRBV5-1,.,TRBJ2-2,.
TGCGGCCCCCAGTCCCTGACCTACAATGAGCAGTTCTTC,CGPQSLTYNEQFF,13,TRBV29-1,.,TRBJ2-1,.
TGTGCCAGCAGCTGGAGGGGACAGGGGTACTACGAGCAGTACTTC,CASSWRGQGYYEQYF,15,TRBV7-9,.,TRBJ2-7,TRBD1
TGCGCCAGCAGCCAAGATCTGGTGGGGAAGAGGAGCACAGATACGCAGTATTTT,CASSQDLVGKRSTDTQYF,18,TRBV4-3,.,TRBJ2-3,.
TGTGCCAGTAGTATAGGAGGCTCCTACTCCTACGAGCAGTACTTC,CASSIGGSYSYEQYF,15,TRBV19,.,TRBJ2-7,.
TGTGCCAGCAGCCAAGATCACCGAGCCTTGGCCTACGAGCAGTACTTC,CASSQDHRALAYEQYF,16,TRBV4-2,.,TRBJ2-7,.
TGTGCCAGCAGCAGGACTCCAATCTACGAGCAGTACTTC,CASSRTPIYEQYF,13,TRBV27,.,TRBJ2-7,.
TGCAGCGTTGAAGCAGGAAACAATGAGCAGTTCTTC,CSVEAGNNEQFF,12,TRBV29-1,.,TRBJ2-1,.
TGCAGTGCTAGAAGGCTAGCGGGGGGAAGCTCCTACGAGCAGTACTTC,CSARRLAGGSSYEQYF,16,TRBV20-1,.,TRBJ2-7,TRBD2
TGTGCCAGCAGTGGAATAGCGGGAGTGTTCCCAACAAACTCCTACGAGCAGTACTTC,CASSGIAGVFPTNSYEQYF,19,TRBV28,.,TRBJ2-7,TRBD2
TGTGCCAGCAGCGTAGCACTAGCGGGGGGCGGGGAGCTGTTTTTT,CASSVALAGGGELFF,15,TRBV9,.,TRBJ2-2,TRBD2
TGTGCCAGCAGCTTGGGCACAACCATATATTTT,CASSLGTTIYF,11,TRBV5-6,.,TRBJ1-3,.
TGCAGCGTGCCCTCCGCGGATACGCAGTATTTT,CSVPSADTQYF,11,TRBV29-1,.,TRBJ2-3,.
TGTGCCAGCAGTGAAGGCAGGGGTGAAGCAGATACGCAGTATTTT,CASSEGRGEADTQYF,15,TRBV6-4,once,TRBJ2-3,.
TGTGCCAGCTCACCGATCCCCGGGACAGGGGACTACAATGAGCAGTTCTTC,CASSPIPGTGDYNEQFF,17,TRBV18,.,TRBJ2-1,TRBD1
TGTGCCTGGAGTCTCAACCCCTGGGAAGGGGGGGTACATTTT,CAWSLNPWEGGVHF,14,TRBV30,.,TRBJ1-5,.
TGTGCCAGTAGTCCCCGGGACAGGGACCAAGAGACCCAGTACTTC,CASSPRDRDQETQYF,15,TRBV19,.,TRBJ2-5,TRBD1
TGTGCCAGCAGCCCATGGGCGGGGAATGATGAGCAGTTCTTC,CASSPWAGNDEQFF,14,TRBV6-6,.,TRBJ2-1,.
TGTGCCATCAGAGGGACTACTGACAATGAGCAGTTCTTC,CAIRGTTDNEQFF,13,TRBV10-3,once,TRBJ2-1,TRBD2
TGCGCCAGCAGCTTGGCCTGGGAGGGGAAGACCCAGTACTTC,CASSLAWEGKTQYF,14,TRBV5-1,.,TRBJ2-5,TRBD2
TGTGCCAGCAGCTGGGGTGCGGATACGCAGTATTTT,CASSWGADTQYF,12,TRBV7-2,few,TRBJ2-3,.
TGTGCCAGCACCGAAGGGCGGCGGGAGCAGTTCTTC,CASTEGRREQFF,12,TRBV2,.,TRBJ2-1,.
TGTGCCAGCAGTTACTCGACTTATGCAACTAATGAAAAACTGTTTTTT,CASSYSTYATNEKLFF,16,TRBV6-5,.,TRBJ1-4,.
TGTGCCATCAGTGCGCTGGGACAGGGGGACGAGCAGTACTTC,CAISALGQGDEQYF,14,TRBV10-3,.,TRBJ2-7,TRBD1
TGTGCCAGCACCGAGGACAGGCCAGCCCACTACGAGCAGTACTTC,CASTEDRPAHYEQYF,15,TRBV6-2/TRBV6-3,.,TRBJ2-7,TRBD1
TGCAGCGTTCCGCGGGGGGGATTGTACAATGAGCAGTTCTTC,CSVPRGGLYNEQFF,14,TRBV29-1,.,TRBJ2-1,TRBD2
TGCAGTGCTTTACCCGGAAACTACGAGCAGTACTTC,CSALPGNYEQYF,12,TRBV20-1,.,TRBJ2-7,.
TGTGCCAGCAGCCCCTGGGAAAAACTGTTTTTT,CASSPWEKLFF,11,TRBV7-9,.,TRBJ1-4,.
TGTGCCAGCAGCCCAAACGGGGGAAATGAAGCTTTCTTT,CASSPNGGNEAFF,13,TRBV7-3,.,TRBJ1-1,.